The 15 T cell receptor beta chains listed next were all sequenced from one sample in a study of T-cell memory formation after mild COVID-19. TCRdb redid the calling of the 5' RACE reads with MiXCR, one entry per CDR3 protein. The sample carries 190,000 or so distinct CDR3 sequences, about 22% recorded once. The sequenced material came from PBMCs or a T cell subset sorted from them (not recorded which). These receptors all come from an adult woman who had mild COVID-19 (a few samples of this study predate the infection). Cell type and time point are not known.

This clonotype was observed a handful of times. The genes are TRBV6-5 and TRBJ1-5, with D possibly being TRBD1 (5 bases). V was trimmed by 4 bases and J by 4 bases, leaving 14 bases between them. Germline V gene sequence: CDR1 MNHEY, CDR2 SVGAGI. CDR3 length: 15 residues. CDR3 sequence reads: CASSSVPGWNQPQHF. The CDR3, as DNA: TGTGCCAGCAGTTCCGTCCCAGGGTGGAATCAGCCCCAGCATTTT.

This clonotype has a handful of counts. V usage is TRBV7-9 and J usage is TRBJ2-7, with TRBD2 as a possible D gene (6 bases). V lost 5 bases and J lost 7, with 15 bases in between. The germline V gene has CDR1 SEHNR and CDR2 FQNEAQ (reference sequence). The CDR3 length is 13 residues. The CDR3 DNA is TGTGCCAGCAGCGGGCAGGCCCGGGGGGAGCAGTACTTC. Its protein is CASSGQARGEQYF.

V and J are TRBV5-4 and TRBJ2-1; 7 bases are a match to TRBD1. The CDR3 totals 14 residues. Per the germline V gene, CDR1 is SGHNT and CDR2 is YYREEE (reference sequence). J lost 8 bases, V lost 3 bases, and 8 bases had no gene match. The CDR3 loop is CASSYGQAVDEQFF. In nucleotides, the CDR3 is TGTGCCAGCAGCTACGGACAGGCCGTCGATGAGCAGTTCTTC.

This clonotype was seen a few times. The chain is built from TRBV4-2 and TRBJ2-1; 9 bases fit TRBD2. CDR3 size: 17 residues. CDR1 LGHNA and CDR2 YNFKEQ come from the germline V gene. Trimming took 0 bases from V and 1 from J; bases not matched to a gene: 4. The CDR3 spells CASSQDFSGSSYNEQFF. The DNA for the CDR3 is TGTGCCAGCAGCCAAGATTTTAGCGGGAGTTCCTACAATGAGCAGTTCTTC.

The rearrangement uses TRBV5-6 and TRBJ2-7; 7 bases align to TRBD1. The length of the CDR3 is 15 residues. Germline V gene data show CDR1 as SGHDT and CDR2 as YYEEEE. Unmatched junction bases numbered 10, after V lost 4 bases and J lost 3 bases. CDR3 DNA: TGTGCCAGCAGCAGCGGACAGGCGATATTCTACGAGCAGTACTTC. It encodes CASSSGQAIFYEQYF.

In this sample, this clonotype turned up a few times. The V call is TRBV7-2, the J call TRBJ1-1, with D possibly being TRBD1 (6 bases). The CDR3 spans 15 residues. Germline V CDR1 and CDR2: SGHTA, FQGNSA. Trimming pared 5 bases from V and 0 bases from J, leaving 13 bases between. The DNA for the CDR3 is TGTGCCAGCAGCGCCCTACGGGGGCTGAACACTGAAGCTTTCTTT. It codes for CASSALRGLNTEAFF.

A few counts support this clonotype. Sequence at one end of the junction differs from germline and may be a read error. This sequence joins TRBV7-7 and TRBJ2-2, with a weak D call TRBD1 (7 bases). This CDR3 is built from 17 residues. Germline-derived CDR1 and CDR2 are SSHAT and FNYEAQ (reference sequence). Here the CDR3 DNA reads TGTGCTAGCAGCGCCTTTCAGGGGGGTACGGACACCGGGGAGCTGTTTTTT. Its translation: CASSAFQGGTDTGELFF.

This clonotype was counted between two and nine times. The rearrangement joins TRBV24-1 to TRBJ2-7; possible D gene TRBD1, 5 bases. The CDR3 has 11 amino acids. V shed 3 bases and J shed 6 bases, with 5 bases lying between them. The germline CDR1 and CDR2 sequences are KGHDR and SFDVKD. The CDR3 loop reads CATSDTGEQYF. The CDR3 DNA sequence: TGTGCCACCAGTGATACAGGCGAGCAGTACTTC.

This clonotype showed up just a few times. The chain's CDR3 is CASSLALALNTEAFF. CDR3 bases: TGTGCCAGCAGTTTAGCGCTCGCCTTAAACACTGAAGCTTTCTTT. V usage is TRBV12-3 or TRBV12-4 and J usage is TRBJ1-1; D remains ambiguous. CDR3 length: 15 amino acids. The V end was cut by 0 bases, the J end by 2 bases, with 10 bases between.

This clonotype was observed a few times. The J gene is TRBJ1-1, the V gene TRBV12-3 or TRBV12-4, with no clear D. This CDR3 spans 14 amino acids. V was cut by 3 bases and J by 1 base, with 9 bases left in between. The CDR3 loop is CASSLGIPNTEAFF. CDR3 DNA: TGTGCCAGCAGTTTGGGCATTCCGAACACTGAAGCTTTCTTT.

The CDR3 spells CASSSRGTGDNEQFF. The CDR3 DNA reads TGTGCCAGCAGTTCGAGGGGGACAGGGGACAATGAGCAGTTCTTC. The J gene is TRBJ2-1, the V gene TRBV12-3 or TRBV12-4; TRBD1 aligns across 10 bases. J lost 5 bases, V lost 4 bases, and 5 bases had no gene match. The CDR3 has 15 residues.

The rearrangement links TRBV27 to TRBJ2-1, with D tentatively TRBD2 (5 bases). Germline CDR1 reads MNHEY; CDR2 reads SMNVEV (reference sequence). There are 17 residues in the CDR3. V lost 0 bases and J lost 0, with 12 bases in between. CDR3 amino acids: CASSLSPPGSSYNEQFF. The CDR3 DNA reads TGTGCCAGCAGTTTATCCCCCCCGGGGAGCTCCTACAATGAGCAGTTCTTC.

This clonotype has just a few counts. The chain couples TRBV7-9 to TRBJ1-2, with no clear D. This CDR3 is 14 amino acids long. V shed 0 bases and J shed 4 bases, with 9 bases lying between them. CDR1 is SEHNR, CDR2 FQNEAQ, per germline (reference sequence). CDR3 sequence (DNA): TGTGCCAGCAGCTTAGCTTCGGCAGTCTATGGCTACACCTTC. Its protein product is CASSLASAVYGYTF. Combining the CDR3 with reference TRBV7-9 and TRBJ1-2 gives the whole variable domain DTGVSQNPRHKITKRGQNVTFRCDPISEHNRLYWYRQTLGQGPEFLTYFQNEAQLEKSRLLSDRFSAERPKGSFSTLEIQRTEQGDSAMYLCASSLASAVYGYTFGSGTRLTVV.

The CDR3 protein is CAWSLGMYTEAFF. The CDR3 DNA sequence: TGTGCCTGGAGTTTGGGGATGTACACTGAAGCTTTCTTT. The chain uses TRBV30 and TRBJ1-1, with D unclear. Germline lookup yields CDR1 GTSNPN and CDR2 SVGIG (reference sequence). V was cut by 2 bases and J by 3 bases, with 10 bases left in between. The CDR3 spans 13 residues.

V gene TRBV7-9 combines with J gene TRBJ2-5, with D perhaps matching TRBD2 (6 bases). Per the germline V gene, CDR1 is SEHNR and CDR2 is FQNEAQ (reference sequence). This CDR3 has 16 amino acids. Deletions cut 4 bases from V and 2 bases from J, with 17 bases between. The DNA of the CDR3 is TGTGCCAGCAGCTCCCGGGCTATGCGGGAACAAGAGACCCAGTACTTC. Its translation is CASSSRAMREQETQYF.